A single sample gave rise to the 5 T cell receptor beta chains below, sequenced in a study of blood T cell repertoires in COVID-19. Clones were read by immunoSEQ multiplex PCR, and TCRdb kept only the in-frame ones, dropping some. The sample lists a few hundred thousand clones; 88% were seen once. Input material: peripheral blood. These receptors all stem from a woman under 40 with COVID-19, enrolled during active disease.

V is TRBV4-1 and J is TRBJ2-7, with D maybe TRBD2 (6 bases). The CDR3 totals 14 residues. Trimming left V 1 base short and J 3 bases short, with 10 bases between. Germline assignment: CDR1 MGHRA and CDR2 YSYEKL. CDR3 protein: CASSQALEGYEQYF. As DNA, the CDR3 is TGCGCCAGCAGCCAAGCCTTGGAGGGCTACGAGCAGTACTTC.

J is TRBJ1-2 and V is TRBV6-5, with 7 positions matching TRBD1. V was pared by 3 bases and J by 5 bases, with 3 bases of the junction left unmatched. Germline CDR1 MNHEY, CDR2 SVGAGI. The CDR3 totals 13 residues. The CDR3 nucleotides read TGTGCCAGCAGTTATGACAGGGAATATGGCTACACCTTC. Translating it yields CASSYDREYGYTF.

The CDR3 reads CASSPPGESSGNTIYF. CDR3 in DNA: TGTGCCAGCTCACCCCCAGGGGAAAGCTCTGGAAACACCATATATTTT. V usage is TRBV18 and J usage is TRBJ1-3, with D possibly being TRBD1 (6 bases). The ends were cut back, 3 bases at V and 0 bases at J, with 12 bases in the middle. Germline-derived CDR1 and CDR2 are KGHSH and LQKENI. The CDR3 is 16 residues long.

V gene TRBV7-9 combines with J gene TRBJ1-4; D not resolved. This CDR3 comprises 15 residues. CDR1 SEHNR and CDR2 FQNEAQ come from the germline V gene (reference sequence). Trimming left V 0 bases short and J 7 bases short, with 12 bases between. CDR3 sequence (DNA): TGTGCCAGCAGCTTAGCGCGGCAGAAATCTGAAAAACTGTTTTTT. Translating it yields CASSLARQKSEKLFF.

This chain uses TRBV12-2 with TRBJ1-1; the table calls TRBD1, which could not be checked here. TRBV12-2 is a known pseudogene. The CDR3 covers 13 residues. The CDR3 sequence is CASRSDRNTEAFF. CDR3 nucleotides: TGTGCAAGTCGCTCGGACAGGAACACTGAAGCTTTCTTT.